These 24 T cell receptor beta chains were all obtained from the same sample, sequenced in a study of cytomegalovirus exposure and HLA in healthy donors. The table came from immunoSEQ multiplex PCR; TCRdb's copy has only in-frame clones and leaves some out. This sample has some 45,000 clones; around 94% occur once, and the top ten carry about 8%. Sequencing was carried out using PBMCs. The receptors derive from a woman aged 18-29 years in good health and CMV-seropositive.

The CDR3 coding sequence is TGTGCCAGCGAACCCAGGGGGAGCGCCGGGGAGCTGTTTTTT. Amino acid sequence: CASEPRGSAGELFF. The chain joins TRBV2 to TRBJ2-2; 7 bases map to TRBD1. CDR1 SNHLY and CDR2 FYNNEI come from the germline V gene. The CDR3 length is 14 residues. V lost 8 bases to trimming and J lost 6 bases; unmatched junction nucleotides: 9.

The V gene is TRBV29-1, the J gene TRBJ2-7, with a weak D call TRBD1 (5 bases). V shed 0 bases and J shed 1 base, with 7 bases lying between them. The CDR3 totals 13 residues. Germline assignment: CDR1 SQVTM and CDR2 ANQGSEA. CDR3 sequence reads: CSVEDRESYEQYF. As DNA, the CDR3 is TGCAGCGTTGAAGACAGGGAATCCTACGAGCAGTACTTC.

In this sample, this clone turned up once. The V call is TRBV27, the J call TRBJ2-1; possibly TRBD1 for D (7 bases). CDR3 length equals 15 residues. CDR1 is MNHEY and CDR2 is SMNVEV in the germline V gene (reference sequence). Trimming took 6 bases from V and 0 from J, leaving 12 bases between them. This chain's CDR3 is CASSPGGLSYNEQFF. The DNA for the CDR3 is TGTGCCAGCAGCCCAGGGGGACTCTCCTACAATGAGCAGTTCTTC.

The chain carries TRBV9 and TRBJ1-2; D is uncertain. With 4 bases removed from V and 4 bases from J, the gap between germline ends came to 17 bases. Per the germline V gene, CDR1 is SGDLS and CDR2 is YYNGEE. There are 15 residues in the CDR3. Here the CDR3 DNA reads TGTGCCAGCAGCCCCCTCGTGGGGAGAGCCTATGGCTACACCTTC. Translated: CASSPLVGRAYGYTF.

The genes are TRBV27 and TRBJ1-2; 8 bases are a match to TRBD1. This CDR3 is 13 amino acids long. Trimming removed 6 bases from V and 8 bases from J; junction bases left unmatched: 8. Germline lookup yields CDR1 MNHEY and CDR2 SMNVEV (reference sequence). The CDR3 nucleotides are TGTGCCAGCAGCCCCGGACAGGGCGGCGGCTACACCTTC. The encoded protein is CASSPGQGGGYTF.

In its sample, this clone was seen a few times. CDR3 loop: CAWSSGLEADTQYF. The CDR3, as DNA: TGTGCCTGGAGTTCGGGACTAGAGGCAGATACGCAGTATTTT. This chain uses TRBV30 with TRBJ2-3; 8 nucleotides line up with TRBD2. Germline V gives CDR1 GTSNPN, CDR2 SVGIG (reference sequence). The CDR3 has 14 amino acids. The J segment lost 4 bases and the V segment lost 2 bases, leaving 5 bases of the junction unmatched. Complete variable domain (other parts from reference TRBV30 and TRBJ2-3): SQTIHQWPATLVQPVGSPLSLECTVEGTSNPNLYWYRQAAGRGLQLLFYSVGIGQISSEVPQNLSASRPQDRQFILSSKKLLLSDSGFYLCAWSSGLEADTQYFGPGTRLTVL.

The chain recombines TRBV5-1 with TRBJ2-7; 7 bases are a match to TRBD2. This CDR3 has 16 amino acids. With V trimmed by 4 bases and J by 2 bases, 12 bases remained unmatched. The germline CDR1 and CDR2 sequences are SGHRS and YFSETQ. CDR3 residues: CASSPDRGSGTYEQYF. In DNA form, the CDR3 reads TGCGCCAGCAGCCCCGATAGGGGAAGCGGGACCTACGAGCAGTACTTC.

For the CDR3, the DNA is TGTGCCAGCAGCAAACAGGGGGCCTTTTACACTGAAGCTTTCTTT. Protein product: CASSKQGAFYTEAFF. The chain has TRBV5-5 and TRBJ1-1; 9 bases match TRBD1. CDR3 size: 15 residues. Per the germline V gene, CDR1 is SGHKS and CDR2 is YYEKEE (reference sequence). Trimming removed 4 bases from V and 3 bases from J; junction bases left unmatched: 7.

The CDR3 DNA follows: TGTGCCAGCAGTGACCTACTAGCGGGGTTCTCCTACGAGCAGTACTTC. Its protein product is CASSDLLAGFSYEQYF. This rearrangement joins TRBV6-4 to TRBJ2-7; 10 bases map to TRBD2. This CDR3 is built from 16 residues. CDR1 is MRHNA, CDR2 SNTAGT, per germline. J lost 0 bases, V lost 2 bases, and 4 bases had no gene match.

The V call is TRBV7-2, the J call TRBJ1-6; 9 bases align to TRBD1. Germline V gives CDR1 SGHTA, CDR2 FQGNSA. This CDR3 comprises 14 residues. V lost 6 bases to trimming and J lost 9 bases; unmatched junction nucleotides: 6. The chain's CDR3 is CASRRTGDISPLHF. CDR3 nucleotide sequence: TGTGCCAGCAGACGGACAGGGGACATTTCACCCCTCCACTTT.

The V and J genes are TRBV9 and TRBJ2-2, with a weak D call TRBD1 (6 bases). This CDR3 has 14 residues. V was pared by 3 bases and J by 4 bases, with 10 bases between. Germline CDR1 SGDLS, CDR2 YYNGEE. The DNA for the CDR3 is TGTGCCAGCAGCGGCAGGGGTGGCACCGGGGAGCTGTTTTTT. This encodes CASSGRGGTGELFF. The full variable domain, with the rest looked up from reference TRBV9 and TRBJ2-2, is DSGVTQTPKHLITATGQRVTLRCSPRSGDLSVYWYQQSLDQGLQFLIQYYNGEERAKGNILERFSAQQFPDLHSELNLSSLELGDSALYFCASSGRGGTGELFFGEGSRLTVL.

V gene TRBV19 combines with J gene TRBJ2-1; D uncertain. Germline V lookup: CDR1 LNHDA, CDR2 SQIVND (reference sequence). V lost 4 bases and J lost 0, with 10 bases in between. This CDR3 is built from 15 residues. This CDR3 reads CASSTLQYSYNEQFF. The CDR3 coding sequence is TGTGCCAGTAGTACCTTACAGTACTCCTACAATGAGCAGTTCTTC.

This chain connects TRBV29-1 to TRBJ1-3; the match to TRBD1 covers 8 bases. V lost 7 bases to trimming and J lost 1 base; unmatched junction nucleotides: 3. Germline-derived CDR1 and CDR2 are SQVTM and ANQGSEA. The CDR3 loop spans 13 amino acids. The CDR3: CSGQGSSGNTIYF. As DNA, the CDR3 is TGCAGCGGACAGGGGAGTTCTGGAAACACCATATATTTT.

The chain carries TRBV5-1 and TRBJ2-3; a possible D gene is TRBD1 (6 bases). The germline V gene encodes CDR1 SGHRS and CDR2 YFSETQ. V shed 3 bases and J shed 2 bases, with 10 bases lying between them. This CDR3 contains 14 residues. The DNA of the CDR3 is TGCGCCAGCAGCTCAGGGGTCCCCACAGATACGCAGTATTTT. Protein sequence: CASSSGVPTDTQYF.

The J gene is TRBJ2-1, the V gene TRBV19; 12 bases agree with TRBD2. The V segment lost 6 bases and the J segment 3 bases; nucleotides outside the gene matches: 18. This CDR3 has 20 residues. Per the germline V gene, CDR1 is LNHDA and CDR2 is SQIVND (reference sequence). CDR3 sequence reads: CASRPEDRGLAGSLYNEQFF. The CDR3 coding sequence is TGTGCCAGTAGGCCTGAGGACAGGGGACTAGCGGGTTCCCTCTACAATGAGCAGTTCTTC.

This chain uses TRBV7-3 with TRBJ2-1; TRBD2 matches 14 bases. The CDR3 is made up of 15 amino acids. The germline V gene encodes CDR1 SGHTA and CDR2 FQGTGA. The J segment lost 6 bases and the V segment lost 4 bases, leaving 2 bases of the junction unmatched. CDR3 sequence reads: CASSYGTSGGNEQFF. Written as DNA, the CDR3 is TGTGCCAGCAGCTACGGGACTAGCGGGGGCAATGAGCAGTTCTTC.

This chain joins TRBV6-6 and TRBJ2-1; 9 nucleotides match TRBD2. The CDR3 is 16 amino acids. Germline V gene lookup returns CDR1 MNHNY and CDR2 SVGAGI (reference sequence). With 2 bases clipped from V and 6 bases from J, the junction kept 8 bases outside the gene matches. This CDR3 is CASSYSIAGAANEQFF. The CDR3 DNA follows: TGTGCCAGCAGTTACAGCATAGCGGGGGCCGCCAATGAGCAGTTCTTC.

The chain is built from TRBV7-9 and TRBJ1-1; no reliable D call. CDR1 SEHNR and CDR2 FQNEAQ come from the germline V gene (reference sequence). Trimming took 5 bases from V and 2 from J, leaving 6 bases between them. The CDR3 has 12 amino acids. CDR3: CASSVTNTEAFF. The CDR3 DNA reads as TGTGCCAGCAGCGTCACAAACACTGAAGCTTTCTTT. Drawing the rest from reference TRBV7-9 and TRBJ1-1, the complete variable domain is DTGVSQNPRHKITKRGQNVTFRCDPISEHNRLYWYRQTLGQGPEFLTYFQNEAQLEKSRLLSDRFSAERPKGSFSTLEIQRTEQGDSAMYLCASSVTNTEAFFGQGTRLTVV.

This chain links TRBV28 with TRBJ2-6; perhaps TRBD2 as D (5 bases). Germline CDR1 is MDHEN and CDR2 is SYDVKM. V lost 5 bases and J lost 1, with 9 bases in between. This CDR3 contains 15 residues. CDR3 region: CASSNGISGANVLTF. CDR3 DNA: TGTGCCAGCAGTAACGGGATTTCTGGGGCCAACGTCCTGACTTTC.

A single count supports this clone. The V call is TRBV19, the J call TRBJ1-3; D remains ambiguous. Germline loops: CDR1 LNHDA, CDR2 SQIVND (reference sequence). Trimming left V 5 bases short and J 4 bases short, with 3 bases between. The CDR3 has 11 amino acids. In DNA, the CDR3 is TGTGCCAGTAGTCTCGGAAACACCATATATTTT. This encodes CASSLGNTIYF.

The CDR3 sequence is CASSRSGTYNEQFF. CDR3 DNA: TGTGCCAGCAGCCGTAGCGGGACCTACAATGAGCAGTTCTTC. The J gene is TRBJ2-1, the V gene TRBV7-8; 8 nucleotides align to TRBD2. Germline assignment: CDR1 SGHVS and CDR2 FQNEAQ. Trimming removed 5 bases from V and 2 bases from J; junction bases left unmatched: 2. This CDR3 has 14 residues.

J is TRBJ2-5 and V is TRBV7-9, with D maybe TRBD1 (6 bases). Germline CDR1 and CDR2: SEHNR and FQNEAQ (reference sequence). This CDR3 contains 14 residues. V lost 2 bases and J 0 bases, leaving 7 bases between the germline ends. DNA of the CDR3: TGTGCCAGCAGCTTATACAGGGACCAAGAGACCCAGTACTTC. Translating it yields CASSLYRDQETQYF.

The V call is TRBV30, the J call TRBJ2-1; 8 nucleotides agree with TRBD2. The CDR3 is 16 amino acids. V was pared by 4 bases and J by 6 bases, with 14 bases of the junction left unmatched. Germline-derived CDR1 and CDR2 are GTSNPN and SVGIG (reference sequence). The chain's CDR3 is CAWIWGRTSRPNEQFF. CDR3 bases: TGTGCCTGGATCTGGGGTAGGACTAGCAGACCCAATGAGCAGTTCTTC.

This chain links TRBV7-3 with TRBJ1-4; D uncertain. The germline CDR1 and CDR2 sequences are SGHTA and FQGTGA. With 3 bases removed from V and 6 bases from J, the gap between germline ends came to 23 bases. This CDR3 spans 18 amino acids. CDR3 sequence: CASSFPQRSNKEDEKLFF. As DNA, the CDR3 is TGTGCCAGCAGCTTCCCTCAGCGTTCCAACAAGGAGGATGAAAAACTGTTTTTT.